This paragraph reports one TCR beta chain. What it binds is unknown. These data originate in a study of cytomegalovirus exposure and HLA in healthy donors. Study background: The 120 million or so unique TCR beta sequences, from about 179 million T cells, were found by an earlier analysis.

Notes on the study in general: The authors confirmed in vitro that a few CMV-associated chains were specific for CMV antigens. Most TCR beta V segments were productive about 87% or about 30% of the time in an earlier analysis. Some TCR beta chains (approximately 180 of them) were listed as cytomegalovirus-associated.

The PCR was carried out with 60 Vbeta primers and 13 Jbeta primers. Only in-frame clones appear in the TCRdb table, and some are missing; sequencing was by immunoSEQ multiplex PCR. The sample shows about 26,000 clones, approximately 70% of them seen only once. CDR3 length: 16 amino acids. With 3 bases clipped from V and 0 bases from J, the junction kept 7 bases outside the gene matches. Germline lookup yields CDR1 SGHTA and CDR2 FQGNSA. The chain employs TRBV7-2 and TRBJ1-2; 7 nucleotides match TRBD1. The TCR was taken from a woman in her 50s in good health and CMV-seronegative. Input material: PBMCs. The CDR3: CASSFPGQRANYGYTF. The CDR3 bases are TGTGCCAGCAGCTTCCCGGGACAGAGAGCTAACTATGGCTACACCTTC.